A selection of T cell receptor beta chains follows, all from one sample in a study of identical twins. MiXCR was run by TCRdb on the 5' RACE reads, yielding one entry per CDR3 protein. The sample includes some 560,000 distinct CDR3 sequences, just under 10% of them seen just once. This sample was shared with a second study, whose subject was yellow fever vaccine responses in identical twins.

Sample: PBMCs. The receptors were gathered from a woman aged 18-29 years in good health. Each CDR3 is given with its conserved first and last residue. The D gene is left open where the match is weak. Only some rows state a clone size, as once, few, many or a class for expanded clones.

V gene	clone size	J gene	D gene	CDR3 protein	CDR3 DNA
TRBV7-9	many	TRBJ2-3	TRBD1	CASSTLTGGADTQYF	TGTGCCAGCAGCACTTTGACAGGGGGCGCAGATACGCAGTATTTT
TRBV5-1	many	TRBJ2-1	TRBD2	CASSLRGLAERSSYNEQFF	TGCGCCAGCAGCTTGAGGGGACTAGCGGAAAGGAGCTCCTACAATGAGCAGTTCTTC
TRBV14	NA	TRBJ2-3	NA	CAHLNREVREDTQYF	TGTGCCCACCTAAACAGGGAAGTGAGAGAAGATACGCAGTATTTT
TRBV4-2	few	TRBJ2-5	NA	CASSQDGPTGSQETQYF	TGTGCCAGCAGCCAAGATGGGCCCACAGGGTCCCAAGAGACCCAGTACTTC
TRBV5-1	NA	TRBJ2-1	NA	CASSLDPGLYNEQFF	TGCGCCAGCAGCTTGGACCCAGGCCTCTACAATGAGCAGTTCTTC
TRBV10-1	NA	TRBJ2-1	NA	CARKVWRCYNEQFF	TGCGCCAGGAAAGTCTGGCGTTGCTACAATGAGCAGTTCTTC
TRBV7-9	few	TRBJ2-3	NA	CASSDSLGGHHTDTQYF	TGTGCCAGCAGCGACTCCTTAGGCGGACACCACACAGATACGCAGTATTTT
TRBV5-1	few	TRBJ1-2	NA	CASSIDRGGYGYTF	TGCGCCAGCAGTATTGATAGGGGTGGCTATGGCTACACCTTC
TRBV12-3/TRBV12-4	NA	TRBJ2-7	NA	CASSFGRAPHSYEQYF	TGTGCCAGCAGTTTCGGGCGGGCCCCCCACTCCTACGAGCAGTACTTC
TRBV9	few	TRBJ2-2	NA	CASTPTEGGTGELFF	TGTGCCAGCACCCCTACGGAGGGTGGCACCGGGGAGCTGTTTTTT
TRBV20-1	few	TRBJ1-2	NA	CSARDLSQPYGYTF	TGCAGTGCTAGAGATCTCTCGCAGCCCTATGGCTACACCTTC
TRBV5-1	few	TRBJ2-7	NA	CASSSPQELVTYEQYF	TGCGCCAGCAGCTCCCCTCAGGAGTTAGTAACCTACGAGCAGTACTTC
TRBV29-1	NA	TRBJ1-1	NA	CSEVLETEAFF	TGCAGCGAAGTACTGGAGACTGAAGCTTTCTTT
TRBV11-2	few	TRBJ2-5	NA	CASSLVSLRENQYF	TGTGCCAGCAGCTTAGTCTCACTAAGGGAGAACCAGTACTTC
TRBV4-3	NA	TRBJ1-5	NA	CASSQDVVGWKPQHF	TGCGCCAGCAGCCAAGATGTCGTGGGGTGGAAGCCCCAGCATTTT
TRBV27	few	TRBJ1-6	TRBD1	CASSTRTGEDNSPLHF	TGTGCCAGCAGTACCCGGACAGGGGAAGATAATTCACCCCTCCACTTT
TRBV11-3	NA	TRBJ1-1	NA	CASSTGDTEAFF	TGTGCCAGCAGCACGGGGGACACTGAAGCTTTCTTT
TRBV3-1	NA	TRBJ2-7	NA	CASSQVGPSGKAGEQYF	TGTGCCAGCAGCCAAGTAGGACCGTCAGGGAAAGCCGGGGAGCAGTACTTC
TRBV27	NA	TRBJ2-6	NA	CASSFAQGSGANVLTF	TGTGCCAGCAGTTTCGCCCAAGGTTCTGGGGCCAACGTCCTGACTTTC
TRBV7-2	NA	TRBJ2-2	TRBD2	CASSLVGTSGNTGELFF	TGTGCCAGCAGCTTAGTAGGGACTAGCGGAAACACCGGGGAGCTGTTTTTT
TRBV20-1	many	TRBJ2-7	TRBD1	CSARARDSSYEQYF	TGCAGTGCTAGAGCTCGGGACAGTTCCTACGAGCAGTACTTC
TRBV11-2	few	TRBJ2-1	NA	CASSFLSSARSHNEQFF	TGTGCCAGCAGCTTCCTATCTAGCGCAAGGTCCCACAATGAGCAGTTCTTC
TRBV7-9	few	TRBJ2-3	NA	CASSKRDSPLPTQYF	TGTGCCAGCAGCAAACGGGATTCACCTCTTCCTACGCAGTATTTT
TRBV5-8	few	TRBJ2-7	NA	CASSLAGRGVDEQYF	TGTGCCAGCAGCTTGGCCGGAAGGGGAGTAGACGAGCAGTACTTC
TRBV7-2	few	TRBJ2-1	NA	CASSPDGGMAGQFF	TGTGCCAGCAGCCCCGATGGGGGTATGGCGGGGCAGTTCTTC
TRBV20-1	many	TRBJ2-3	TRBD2	CSAMVAGAGTDTQYF	TGCAGTGCTATGGTGGCGGGAGCGGGGACAGATACGCAGTATTTT
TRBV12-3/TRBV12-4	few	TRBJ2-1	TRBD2	CASSPRVAAGAINEQFF	TGTGCCAGCAGTCCCCGGGTGGCAGCGGGGGCCATCAATGAGCAGTTCTTC
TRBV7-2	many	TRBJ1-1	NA	CASSWTNTEAFF	TGTGCCAGCAGCTGGACAAACACTGAAGCTTTCTTT
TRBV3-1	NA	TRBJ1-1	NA	CASSPRTIPGSEAFF	TGTGCCAGCAGCCCACGGACAATCCCTGGTTCTGAAGCTTTCTTT
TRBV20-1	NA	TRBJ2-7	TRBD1	CCARGTGQGNPAYEQYF	TGCTGTGCTAGAGGAACGGGACAGGGGAATCCAGCCTACGAGCAGTACTTC
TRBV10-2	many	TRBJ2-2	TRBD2	CASTVIGGAGELFF	TGCGCCAGCACCGTGATTGGGGGGGCCGGGGAGCTGTTTTTT
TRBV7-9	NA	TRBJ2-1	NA	CASSPGPANEQFF	TGTGCCAGCAGTCCCGGACCGGCAAATGAGCAGTTCTTC
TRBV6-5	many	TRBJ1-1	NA	CASSPRAGVAFF	TGTGCCAGCAGCCCTAGGGCAGGGGTGGCTTTCTTT
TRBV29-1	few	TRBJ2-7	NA	CSAQWAASYEQYF	TGCAGCGCCCAGTGGGCTGCTTCCTACGAGCAGTACTTC
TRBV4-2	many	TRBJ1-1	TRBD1	CASSQSGTALEAFF	TGTGCCAGCAGCCAGTCCGGGACAGCTCTCGAAGCTTTCTTT
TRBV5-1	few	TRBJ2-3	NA	CASSYGGPPDTQYF	TGCGCCAGCAGCTACGGAGGGCCGCCAGATACGCAGTATTTT
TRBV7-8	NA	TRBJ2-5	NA	CASSPLGNRNQETQYF	TGTGCCAGCAGCCCCCTGGGTAATCGAAACCAAGAGACCCAGTACTTC
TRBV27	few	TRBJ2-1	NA	CASSSGGGASLFF	TGTGCCAGCAGTTCTGGGGGGGGGGCTAGTCTGTTCTTC
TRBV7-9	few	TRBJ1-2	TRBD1	CASSSLTGPTNYGYTF	TGTGCCAGCAGCTCCCTGACAGGGCCAACTAACTATGGCTACACCTTC
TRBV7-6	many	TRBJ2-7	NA	CASSRADLLYEQYF	TGTGCCAGCAGCCGAGCGGACCTCCTCTACGAGCAGTACTTC
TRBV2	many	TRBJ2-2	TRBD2	CASRGTSGGAVGTGELFF	TGTGCCAGCAGGGGGACTAGCGGGGGGGCCGTGGGCACCGGGGAGCTGTTTTTT